The next 10 T cell receptor beta chains were all read from a single sample in a study of T cell responses to AZD1222 COVID-19 vaccine. Sequencing used immunoSEQ multiplex PCR; TCRdb keeps in-frame clones, though not all of them. The table has tens of thousands of clones, just over 90% seen once. Material: peripheral blood, obtained 28 days after the second dose of the MenACWY control vaccine. These receptors all come from an adult who received the MenACWY meningococcal vaccine as a control.

This sequence joins TRBV6-4 and TRBJ2-5; the match to TRBD2 covers 11 bases. CDR3 length equals 14 residues. V shed 6 bases, J shed 2 bases, and the junction held 2 bases outside the gene matches. The germline V gene has CDR1 MRHNA and CDR2 SNTAGT. This chain's CDR3 is CASRGLAAQETQYF. For the CDR3, the DNA is TGTGCCAGCAGGGGACTAGCGGCACAAGAGACCCAGTACTTC.

V and J are TRBV4-3 and TRBJ2-6; D remains ambiguous. There are 17 residues in the CDR3. The V end lost 0 bases, the J end lost 0 bases, and 9 bases lay between the germline ends. The germline gives CDR1 LGHNA, CDR2 YSLEER. CDR3 DNA: TGCGCCAGCAGCCAAGATCCGGGCGTCTCTGGGGCCAACGTCCTGACTTTC. Protein product: CASSQDPGVSGANVLTF.

The chain uses TRBV7-8 and TRBJ2-5; D is perhaps TRBD2 (5 bases). The germline CDR1 and CDR2 sequences are SGHVS and FQNEAQ. Trimming shortened V by 5 bases and J by 2 bases, and 9 bases separated the two germline ends. The length of the CDR3 is 13 residues. Here the CDR3 reads CASSQRPQETQYF. CDR3 coding DNA: TGTGCCAGCAGCCAGCGGCCTCAAGAGACCCAGTACTTC.

The chain carries TRBV7-2 and TRBJ2-2; 12 bases line up with TRBD2. Germline trimming cut 1 base from V and 0 bases from J; bases unmatched to any gene: 6. The V gene's germline CDR1 is SGHTA and CDR2 FQGNSA. The CDR3 is 19 residues long. The CDR3 DNA sequence: TGTGCCAGCAGCTTAGGTGGGGCTAGCGGGAGGGCGAACACCGGGGAGCTGTTTTTT. Translating gives CASSLGGASGRANTGELFF.

The chain carries TRBV5-1 and TRBJ2-6, with D perhaps matching TRBD1 (6 bases). Trimming shortened V by 0 bases and J by 2 bases, and 12 bases separated the two germline ends. This CDR3 has 17 amino acids. Germline values: CDR1 SGHRS, CDR2 YFSETQ. CDR3 amino acids: CASSLEFDRPGANVLTF. In nucleotides, the CDR3 is TGCGCCAGCAGCTTGGAGTTCGACAGGCCTGGGGCCAACGTCCTGACTTTC.

The V gene is TRBV27, the J gene TRBJ2-2; D uncertain. This CDR3 is built from 12 residues. Per the germline V gene, CDR1 is MNHEY and CDR2 is SMNVEV (reference sequence). Between the trimmed V and J ends, which lost 3 bases and 3 bases, there was a span of 2 bases. CDR3 amino acids: CASSFHTGELFF. The CDR3 DNA follows: TGTGCCAGCAGTTTTCACACCGGGGAGCTGTTTTTT.

CDR3 residues: CASSEGGSPNEQFF. The CDR3 DNA sequence: TGCGCCAGCAGTGAGGGGGGTTCTCCGAATGAGCAGTTCTTC. The chain links TRBV10-1 to TRBJ2-1, with D perhaps being TRBD1 or TRBD2 (5 bases each). Trimming shortened V by 2 bases and J by 7 bases, and 12 bases separated the two germline ends. Germline loops: CDR1 WNHNN, CDR2 SYGVQD (reference sequence). The CDR3 totals 14 residues.

V usage is TRBV4-1 and J usage is TRBJ1-5; D unclear. Germline V gives CDR1 MGHRA, CDR2 YSYEKL. Trimming cost V 2 bases and J 5 bases, with 7 bases left between them. This CDR3 comprises 13 residues. The CDR3 DNA is TGCGCCAGCAGCCAATCCTTCTATCAGCCCCAGCATTTT. As protein: CASSQSFYQPQHF.

Remarks on this clone: Other DNA variants within this sample encode the same CDR3. The chain has TRBV6-5 and TRBJ1-2; D gene uncertain. The CDR3 sequence is 12 residues long. Deletions cut 2 bases from V and 5 bases from J, with 6 bases between. Per the germline V gene, CDR1 is MNHEY and CDR2 is SVGAGI. CDR3 DNA sequence: TGTGCCAGCAGTTACAGTGGGTATGGCTACACCTTC. This encodes CASSYSGYGYTF.

The J gene is TRBJ2-7, the V gene TRBV25-1; either TRBD1 or TRBD2 may fit D (5 bases each). The CDR3 has 13 residues. Trimming removed 4 bases at V and 6 bases at J, with 13 bases between. CDR1 and CDR2 (germline): MGHDK, SYGVNS. DNA of the CDR3: TGTGCCAGCAGTGGTTTAGGGACCCTCGAGCAGTACTTC. As protein: CASSGLGTLEQYF.